This section outlines one T cell receptor beta chain sequence together with its context. No cognate antigen has been identified for it. No per-base quality is available; no much larger clone lies one base away. This sample was included in a study of PD-1 blockade in classical Hodgkin lymphoma (dated by TCRdb to about 2020). For context, the study as a whole: Nivolumab dosing was 3 mg/kg intravenously every 2 weeks, continuing until either disease progression or unacceptable toxicity. The study used TCR beta sequencing and CyTOF to define a peripheral blood immune signature of response to PD-1 blockade in classical Hodgkin lymphoma.

In the paper's terms, the time point label means: cycle 2 day 1 (C2D1) of nivolumab. Every trial patient had relapsed following autologous stem cell transplantation, and prior brentuximab vedotin exposure was what differed among cohorts A, B and C. The trial cohort was composed of about 54 patients with relapsed/refractory classical Hodgkin lymphoma, for whom complete response, partial response or progressive disease was recorded as best overall response. Single-agent nivolumab was administered to trial patients in the multi-cohort phase II CheckMate 205 trial. Best overall response was determined by an independent review committee according to the 2007 International Working Group response criteria. Trial PBMCs were collected immediately before nivolumab initiation (C1D1) and during therapy at cycle 2 day 1 and cycle 4 day 1. Peripheral blood was collected in 8 mL Vacutainer Cell Preparation Tubes, from which PBMCs were isolated by centrifugation and then cryopreserved.

Genomic DNA was isolated using the Qiagen DNeasy kit from unsorted PBMCs as well as from negatively selected CD4+ and CD8+ fractions. Amplification of TCR beta CDR3 regions was done by immunoSEQ multiplex PCR with primers that anneal to V and J segments. Amplification bias was minimized using a synthetic immune receptor repertoire, and residual bias was removed computationally after sequencing. Under the source paper's analysis protocol: Repertoire diversity was quantified as the Shannon entropy index using custom Python scripts. Unsorted, CD4+ and CD8+ repertoires were examined separately, except in combined analyses, for which CD4+ and CD8+ sequences were merged in silico. Clonal expansion was defined as a frequency increase of at least 2-fold after treatment compared with C1D1, and clones undetected at baseline were assigned a pseudocount of 0.5. Singleton clones were defined as clones with 0 or 1 copy at C1D1, and non-singleton clones were defined as clones with 2 or more copies. Clones expanded in unsorted samples were assigned a CD4+, CD8+ or unknown annotation through matching of protein sequences in sorted samples from the same patient. Wilcoxon tests on paired samples were used to test changes in diversity from C1D1 to C4D1. Held by TCRdb, this immuneACCESS table contains in-frame sequences only and omits some clones. Under half of the omission traces to an unresolved V gene where checked; the cause of the rest is unknown. The DNA gave D and trimming, while V, J and clone size come from that table. A total of about 41,000 clones appear in this sample, about 86% of them only once. Jointly, the top ten make up less than 7% of the sample.

Overall study outcomes, separate from this receptor: The study was limited to a single clinical trial cohort, and causes of repertoire differences, possibly disease activity or prior therapy, remained undefined. Diversity was lower in patients who began nivolumab less than 1 year after ASCT, so these patients were left out of later analyses to avoid confounding by immune reconstitution. Baseline diversity similar to that of newly diagnosed patients was observed in trial patients achieving complete response, whereas significantly lower diversity was observed in partial responders and progressors. Baseline TCR diversity was reported to be lower in newly diagnosed patients than in healthy donors and to be lower still in relapsed/refractory patients. By C4D1, a significant rise was seen in CD4+ TCR diversity but not in CD8+ TCR diversity (p=0.0027 vs p=0.16), and the rise was most apparent among complete responders (p=0.02).

V loses 4 bases, J loses 3 bases, and the germline ends lie 17 bases apart. The CDR3 spans 16 residues, from the cysteine through the phenylalanine. Of the read, only the CDR3 DNA is kept; its 48 bases are in frame from base 1. The germline V gene (reference sequence) gives CDR1 as SGHNT and CDR2 as YYREEE. Recombination joined TRBV5-4 with TRBJ2-1; TRBD2 is possibly the D segment (6 matching bases). This receptor was identified in a human donor with classical Hodgkin lymphoma. The sequences come from peripheral blood mononuclear cells (PBMCs), collected before the second cycle of nivolumab. The nucleotides are TGTGCCAGCAGCCCCGGCGGGCTAGCGAGCTACAATGAGCAGTTCTTC. This is translated as CASSPGGLASYNEQFF. Where the CDR3 stops, the reference TRBV5-4 and TRBJ2-1 genes take over; the full variable domain is ETGVTQSPTHLIKTRGQQVTLRCSSQSGHNTVSWYQQALGQGPQFIFQYYREEENGRGNFPPRFSGLQFPNYSSELNVNALELDDSALYLCASSPGGLASYNEQFFGPGTRLTVL.